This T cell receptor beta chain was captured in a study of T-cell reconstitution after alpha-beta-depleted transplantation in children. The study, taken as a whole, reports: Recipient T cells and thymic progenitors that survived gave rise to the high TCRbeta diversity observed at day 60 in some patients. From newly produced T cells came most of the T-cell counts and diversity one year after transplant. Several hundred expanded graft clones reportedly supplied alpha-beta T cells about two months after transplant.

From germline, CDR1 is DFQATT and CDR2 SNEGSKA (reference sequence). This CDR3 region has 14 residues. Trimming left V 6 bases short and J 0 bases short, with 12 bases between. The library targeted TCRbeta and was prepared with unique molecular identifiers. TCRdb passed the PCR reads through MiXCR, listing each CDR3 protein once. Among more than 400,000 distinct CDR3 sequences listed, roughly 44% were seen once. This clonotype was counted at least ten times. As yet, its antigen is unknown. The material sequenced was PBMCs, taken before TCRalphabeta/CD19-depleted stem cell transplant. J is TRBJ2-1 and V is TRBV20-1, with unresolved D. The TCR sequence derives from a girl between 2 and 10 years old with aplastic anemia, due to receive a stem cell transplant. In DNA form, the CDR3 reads TGCAGTGCCCTGACATCCCTCTCCTACAATGAGCAGTTCTTC. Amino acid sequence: CSALTSLSYNEQFF.